This TCR beta chain is from a study of cytomegalovirus exposure and HLA in healthy donors. Amplification used 60 Vbeta primers and 13 Jbeta primers. Sequencing was performed with immunoSEQ multiplex PCR; in TCRdb, only in-frame clones are kept and a portion is missing. This sample has about 100,000 clones, with 65% to 80% found just once. The CDR3 is 19 residues long. In germline, CDR1 is MGHRA, CDR2 YSYEKL. The junction had 12 bases not matched to a gene; V was cut back by 4 bases and J by 5 bases. The chain links TRBV4-1 to TRBJ2-2, with 14 bases aligning to TRBD2. Sequenced material: PBMCs. This clonotype originated in a woman aged 45 to 65 in good health and CMV-seropositive. CDR3 nucleotide sequence: TGCGCCAGCAGCCCTGGGGAGGGACTAGCGGGAGTAGGGACCGGGGAGCTGTTTTTT. Translated, it gives CASSPGEGLAGVGTGELFF.